The T cell receptor (beta chain) described here comes from a study of beta chain features in type 1 diabetes (dated by TCRdb to 2016 to 2019). Background on the whole study: Mean age, gender distribution, total cell number and subset yield were not different between patients and healthy donors. A total of about 100,000,000 sorted cells were examined across all samples, and RNA yield correlated strongly with the number of cells per subset. In the study, recently diagnosed type 1 diabetes patients and matched healthy donors were compared on the TCRB repertoires of their sorted circulating CD4+ T cell subsets. Naive and central memory subsets were obtained from all 30 or so donors, but regulatory and stem cell-like memory subsets were isolated from only 8 patients and 8 healthy donors.

This clone was observed once. It lacks a known antigen. Qualities for individual bases were not recorded, and no much larger clone is one base off. This sample includes further DNA sequences coding for the same CDR3. Trimming removed 5 bases from V and 5 bases from J; the gene matches leave 1 base unexplained. From its cysteine to its phenylalanine, the CDR3 spans 12 amino acids. Left in the record is the CDR3 DNA by itself, 36 bases read in frame from the first base. CDR1 and CDR2, looked up from the germline V gene, are MDHEN and SYDVKM. Each donor gave one peripheral blood draw, averaging around 0.11 L, which was collected into heparinised tubes. Naive, central memory, regulatory and stem cell-like memory CD4+ T cells were sorted on a BD FACSAria II using a panel including CD45RO, CCR7, CD25, CD127, CD95 and CD27. All sorted populations exceeded 98% purity. Right away, PBMCs were isolated by Lymphoprep density gradient centrifugation and were stained directly, with no culture step. To minimize batch effects, samples were stained and sorted in pairs, one healthy donor with one patient per experiment.

Overall study results and their limits: A moderate but significant shortening of TCRB CDR3 length was observed in type 1 diabetes patients in all four CD4+ subsets. Because cDNA rather than genomic DNA was sequenced, highly expressing activated cells could have been over-represented, although no difference in activation and CD3 levels was found between groups. At VDJ recombination sites, type 1 diabetes patients had fewer insertions and more deleted nucleotides, which implies abnormalities in thymic rearrangement. Because small numbers of individuals were included in the HLA sub-analyses, any influence of HLA type on TCRB rearrangement was left unresolved. The naive, central memory and regulatory TCRB repertoires appeared to resemble one another more closely among patients than among healthy donors. PCR might favor shorter templates, but patient and control samples were amplified and corrected together, so any skew would affect both groups equally.

The High Capacity cDNA Reverse Transcription Kit was used to reverse transcribe all of the isolated RNA, meaning that expressed TCRB transcripts were what got sequenced. Deep immunoSEQ sequencing was performed on naive, central memory and regulatory T cell samples, with an average of around 3.4 million total reads per sample. After sorted cells were lysed in RLT buffer, RNA was extracted with DNase-treated RNeasy Micro or Mini kits, with the choice depending on cell number. Each cell subset was processed on its own to prevent cross-contamination, while patient and healthy donor samples were processed together. The immunoSEQ multiplex PCR was used to amplify TCRB sequences from cDNA, yielding 87-bp fragments that span the CDR3 region. Amplicons were sequenced on the Illumina HiSeq platform. Regarding the original processing steps: Synthetic template baselines were used to correct PCR bias computationally, reads within Hamming distance 2 were collapsed together, and singletons that could not be merged were discarded. By aligning reads against IMGT, V, D and J genes, CDR3 length, and insertions or deletions at six rearrangement sites were assigned. Within each subset, clonotype counts were normalized to the number of sorted cells before true diversity and Gini coefficients were calculated with the tcR R package. The overlap coefficient, calculated on TCRB nucleotide sequences, was used to quantify repertoire sharing. Out-of-frame TCRB sequences from naive cells were analyzed as a proxy for the pre-selection repertoire. This immuneACCESS table, as held by TCRdb, lists in-frame sequences with V and J called but not all clones. Of the missing ones, under half trace to an unresolved V gene in checked studies; the others have no known cause. V, J and clone size are taken as reported in that table, and D and trimming were inferred from the DNA itself. For this sample there are hundreds of thousands of clones; approximately 30% appear just once. Of the sample, about 0.065% is held by the ten largest clones.

Recombination connected TRBV28 to TRBJ1-2, with 8 middle bases fitting TRBD1. The sequenced sample consisted of naive CD4+ T cells from blood. Explained via the paper, the cell subset or site label denotes: true naive CD4+ T cells. The TCR sequence derives from a man in his late teens or twenties in good health. This receptor carries the CDR3 CASSRQGYGYTF. The DNA sequence reads TGTGCCAGCAGTAGACAGGGGTATGGCTACACCTTC.